This TCR beta chain was profiled in a study of PD-1 blockade in mismatch repair-deficient tumors. Study details: Patients had around 11 mismatch repair-deficient cancer types, all previously treated and progressing.

About this clone: Its matching antigen is unknown.

Findings and limits, study-wide: After pembrolizumab, tumor-resident clones rose rapidly, then generally contracted before radiologic responses.

Produced via immunoSEQ multiplex PCR; TCRdb's table is partial and in-frame only. The table includes around 38,000 clones, roughly 77% detected once. The J segment lost 8 bases and the V segment lost 5 bases, leaving 11 bases of the junction unmatched. Germline V gives CDR1 SEHNR, CDR2 FQNEAQ (reference sequence). The length of the CDR3 is 15 residues. The sample in question was peripheral blood, obtained 4 weeks after starting pembrolizumab. This chain connects TRBV7-9 to TRBJ2-1; TRBD1 aligns across 8 bases. This clonotype was sampled from an adult with mismatch repair-deficient cancer. The CDR3 DNA sequence: TGTGCCAGCAGCACGCCCCGGGACAGGTCGGATGAGCAGTTCTTC. This codes for CASSTPRDRSDEQFF.